The subject of this entry is one T cell receptor beta chain. This sample is part of a study of blood T cell repertoires in COVID-19. Study information: Samples taken during acute and convalescent COVID-19 were collected in the United States, Italy and Spain. Sources were T cells, B-cell-depleted T cells, or PBMCs; the material itself was cDNA or gDNA.

The length of the CDR3 is 16 residues. With 4 bases removed from V and 5 bases from J, the gap between germline ends came to 17 bases. Germline CDR1 SEHNR, CDR2 FQNEAQ (reference sequence). In the original processing: Amplifying reference gene primers gave estimates of nucleated cell counts. Measured with immunoSEQ multiplex PCR; TCRdb has only the in-frame clones, and not every one. The V and J calls and the clone size are those of that table, but D and trimming were determined from the DNA. The profile covers some 50,000 clones, with 75% to 90% appearing a single time and around 3.5% taken by the ten largest.

The sample taken for sequencing was peripheral blood. The chain has TRBV7-9 and TRBJ2-2; weak D call: TRBD2 (6 bases). The clonotype originates from a human donor in a cohort sampled during active COVID-19. CDR3 DNA: TGTGCCAGCAGCTCTGAAGGGGAGGTCGAAACCGGGGAGCTGTTTTTT. It is translated as CASSSEGEVETGELFF.